This TCR beta chain appears in the sequencing data of a study of cytomegalovirus exposure and HLA in healthy donors. General study findings and limits: Rare TCR sequences dominated, though some public TCRs recurred in many donors.

Researchers ran the PCR with 60 Vbeta and 13 Jbeta primers. Libraries were prepared by immunoSEQ multiplex PCR; TCRdb keeps only in-frame clonotypes and omits some of them. The sample totals 130,000 to 150,000 clones. On this clone itself: Its specificity is not known.

Germline V CDR1 and CDR2: LNHNV, YYDKDF (reference sequence). The CDR3 runs 15 residues. The V end was cut by 5 bases, the J end by 9 bases, with 17 bases between. This TCR was sampled from a man aged 40-50 years in good health and CMV-seronegative. The sample consisted of PBMCs. The rearrangement uses TRBV15 and TRBJ1-6, with D perhaps matching TRBD1 (6 bases). The CDR3 loop is CATSRLQGGSSPLHF. The CDR3 nucleotides read TGTGCCACCAGCCGGTTACAGGGTGGAAGTTCACCCCTCCACTTT. Variable domain in full (rest from reference TRBV15 and TRBJ1-6): DAMVIQNPRYQVTQFGKPVTLSCSQTLNHNVMYWYQQKSSQAPKLLFHYYDKDFNNEADTPDNFQSRRPNTSFCFLDIRSPGLGDTAMYLCATSRLQGGSSPLHFGNGTRLTVT.